These 23 T cell receptor beta chains share one sample of origin, sequenced in a study of regulatory T cells in long-lasting Graves disease. This sample's time point: persistent/refractory GD, antithyroid drugs over 5 years with positive TRAb. Researchers made the TCR library from RNA that was extracted from PBMCs. Libraries of TCR beta came from iRepertoire HTBI primers plus Arm-PCR of CDR3 regions. TCRdb reanalysed the multiplex PCR reads using MiXCR and keeps one entry per CDR3 protein. Counted here are 420,000 or so distinct CDR3 sequences, about a quarter occurring once; the ten biggest clones make up about 27%. The sequenced sample was peripheral blood mononuclear cells (PBMCs), obtained when the disease was refractory, from a patient treated with antithyroid drugs. Receptors were obtained from a female donor with Graves disease.

V and J are TRBV2 and TRBJ2-2, with D maybe TRBD2 (6 bases). The V gene's germline CDR1 is SNHLY and CDR2 FYNNEI. Trimming took 6 bases from V and 5 from J, leaving 10 bases between them. This CDR3 contains 13 residues. CDR3 coding DNA: TGTGCCAGCAGAGCCCTAGCGACCGGGGAGCTGTTTTTT. It is translated as CASRALATGELFF.

This clonotype was seen only a few times. The chain uses TRBV28 and TRBJ2-5; TRBD1 agrees at 9 bases. This CDR3 contains 13 residues. Germline assignment: CDR1 MDHEN and CDR2 SYDVKM. The trim removed 11 bases at V and 5 bases at J, leaving 9 bases unmatched. The CDR3 DNA reads as TGTGCCGCCAGGGACAGGGACAAGGAGACCCAGTACTTC. This translates into CAARDRDKETQYF.

This clonotype was picked up a small number of times. This clone may be a read error of a much larger clone one base away. The chain has TRBV29-1 and TRBJ1-2; 7 bases line up with TRBD1. CDR1 and CDR2 (germline): SQVTM, ANQGSEA. Trimming took 7 bases from V and 8 from J; bases not matched to a gene: 13. The CDR3 has 13 amino acids. CDR3 sequence reads: CSAGFDRAGGYTF. As DNA, the CDR3 is TGCAGCGCTGGATTTGACAGGGCGGGGGGCTACACCTTC. The whole variable domain, remainder taken from reference TRBV29-1 and TRBJ1-2, is SAVISQKPSRDICQRGTSLTIQCQVDSQVTMMFWYRQQPGQSLTLIATANQGSEATYESGFVIDKFPISRPNLTFSTLTVSNMSPEDSSIYLCSAGFDRAGGYTFGSGTRLTVV.

This chain links TRBV2 with TRBJ2-7, with 12 bases aligning to TRBD1. CDR1 is SNHLY and CDR2 is FYNNEI in the germline V gene. This CDR3 comprises 13 residues. V gave up 6 bases and J gave up 7 bases; unmatched junction bases: 4. CDR3 amino acids: CASRGDRGQEQYF. DNA for the CDR3: TGTGCCAGCAGGGGGGACAGGGGGCAAGAGCAGTACTTC.

This clonotype was observed a few times. The V and J genes are TRBV5-1 and TRBJ1-1; D is ambiguous. Trimming left V 5 bases short and J 3 bases short, with 8 bases between. The V gene's germline CDR1 is SGHRS and CDR2 YFSETQ. This CDR3 region has 12 residues. The CDR3 nucleotides read TGCGCCAGCAGGGTTCGTGACACTGAAGCTTTCTTT. Protein: CASRVRDTEAFF.

CDR3 sequence (DNA): TGCGCCAGCAGCTTAGCTAACCCCAGAGAGACCCAGTACTTC. Its protein product is CASSLANPRETQYF. This sequence joins TRBV5-1 and TRBJ2-5; D is uncertain. The CDR3 extends over 14 amino acids. Deletions cut 2 bases from V and 4 bases from J, with 12 bases between. Germline V CDR1 and CDR2: SGHRS, YFSETQ.

Many counts were recorded for this clonotype. The J gene is TRBJ2-2, the V gene TRBV3-1; D is ambiguous. This CDR3 comprises 16 residues. V was trimmed by 0 bases and J by 6 bases, leaving 14 bases between them. CDR1 is LGHDT and CDR2 is YNNKEL in the germline V gene (reference sequence). CDR3 in DNA: TGTGCCAGCAGCCAAGATTTGCAGTCAGTGGCCGGGGAGCTGTTTTTT. It encodes CASSQDLQSVAGELFF.

V and J are TRBV7-2 and TRBJ2-1; 10 nucleotides line up with TRBD2. This CDR3 comprises 17 residues. The germline V gene encodes CDR1 SGHTA and CDR2 FQGNSA. Trimming removed 3 bases from V and 3 bases from J; junction bases left unmatched: 8. The CDR3 sequence is CASSLGGTSGVYNEQFF. CDR3 sequence (DNA): TGTGCCAGCAGCTTGGGGGGAACTAGCGGGGTCTACAATGAGCAGTTCTTC.

This clonotype was detected many times. This sequence joins TRBV11-2 and TRBJ1-1; D call uncertain. V lost 2 bases and J 2 bases, leaving 9 bases between the germline ends. The CDR3 is 14 residues long. CDR1 and CDR2 (germline): SGHAT, FQNNGV. CDR3 in DNA: TGTGCCAGCAGCTTAAGAGCGGTAAACACTGAAGCTTTCTTT. Translated: CASSLRAVNTEAFF.

Only a few counts were recorded for this clonotype. The chain is built from TRBV2 and TRBJ2-5, with 8 nucleotides matching TRBD2. V lost 3 bases, J lost 5 bases, and 5 bases stayed unmatched. The CDR3 is 14 amino acids. Germline CDR1 SNHLY, CDR2 FYNNEI. The CDR3 spells CASSDGGARETQYF. In DNA form, the CDR3 reads TGTGCCAGCAGTGACGGGGGGGCACGGGAGACCCAGTACTTC. The variable domain in full, completed from reference TRBV2 and TRBJ2-5, reads EPEVTQTPSHQVTQMGQEVILRCVPISNHLYFYWYRQILGQKVEFLVSFYNNEISEKSEIFDDQFSVERPDGSNFTLKIRSTKLEDSAMYFCASSDGGARETQYFGPGTRLLVL.

Ten or more counts support this clonotype. The genes are TRBV7-9 and TRBJ1-5; D call uncertain. With 7 bases removed from V and 2 bases from J, the gap between germline ends came to 9 bases. CDR1 is SEHNR and CDR2 is FQNEAQ in the germline V gene (reference sequence). CDR3 length: 13 residues. CDR3 in DNA: TGTGCCAGCACCAAGGACCGCAATCAGCCCCAGCATTTT. It translates to CASTKDRNQPQHF.

The chain couples TRBV7-6 to TRBJ1-5, with TRBD1 as a possible D gene (6 bases). This CDR3 comprises 15 residues. The germline CDR1 and CDR2 sequences are SGHVS and FNYEAQ. V was shortened by 1 base and J by 7 bases, with 14 bases between the two germline ends. The DNA for the CDR3 is TGTGCCAGCAGCTTAGAATCGGGGGCAGGACAGCCCCAGCATTTT. It yields the protein CASSLESGAGQPQHF.

Only a few counts were recorded for this clonotype. The V gene is TRBV25-1, the J gene TRBJ2-7; 12 bases agree with TRBD2. This CDR3 comprises 19 residues. Germline V CDR1 and CDR2: MGHDK, SYGVNS. Trimming removed 4 bases from V and 6 bases from J; junction bases left unmatched: 19. The chain's CDR3 is CASSGRGTGLAGGPSEQYF. The CDR3 coding sequence is TGTGCCAGCAGTGGACGCGGGACAGGGCTAGCGGGAGGGCCCTCCGAGCAGTACTTC.

This clonotype is medium-sized by share. The chain has TRBV2 and TRBJ1-2, with 8 bases lining up with TRBD1. V trimming: 4 bases; J trimming: 4 bases; junction bases outside the gene matches: 5. CDR1 and CDR2 from the germline V gene are SNHLY and FYNNEI. The CDR3 loop spans 14 amino acids. CDR3 protein: CASSGGDRIYGYTF. CDR3 sequence (DNA): TGTGCCAGCAGTGGAGGGGACAGGATCTATGGCTACACCTTC.

The rearrangement uses TRBV30 and TRBJ1-2; D gene unclear. V was pared by 0 bases and J by 5 bases, with 22 bases between. The CDR3 contains 17 residues. The germline gives CDR1 GTSNPN, CDR2 SVGIG (reference sequence). The CDR3 reads CAWSVRSRGRTVYGYTF. The CDR3 DNA reads TGTGCCTGGAGTGTAAGGTCCCGTGGACGGACCGTTTATGGCTACACCTTC.

This clonotype was found a few times. V gene TRBV12-3 or TRBV12-4 combines with J gene TRBJ2-6, with D unclear. The CDR3 totals 14 residues. The V end lost 4 bases, the J end lost 0 bases, and 4 bases lay between the germline ends. The CDR3: CASSYTSGANVLTF. The DNA of the CDR3 is TGTGCCAGCAGTTACACCTCTGGGGCCAACGTCCTGACTTTC.

The rearrangement uses TRBV3-1 and TRBJ2-3; 7 bases line up with TRBD2. J was trimmed by 5 bases and V by 5 bases; bases with no gene match: 13. The length of the CDR3 is 16 residues. CDR1 is LGHDT and CDR2 is YNNKEL in the germline V gene (reference sequence). The CDR3 DNA is TGTGCCAGCAGCTCAATGGGAGACGCTAGCGGAGATACGCAGTATTTT. It specifies CASSSMGDASGDTQYF.

This clonotype has ten or more counts. The V call is TRBV2, the J call TRBJ2-4; 8 nucleotides match TRBD2. Trimming took 1 base from V and 9 from J; bases not matched to a gene: 8. Germline V CDR1 and CDR2: SNHLY, FYNNEI. The CDR3 has 15 residues. The CDR3 region is CASSEVVPLAGIQYF. CDR3 DNA sequence: TGTGCCAGCAGTGAAGTTGTCCCGCTAGCGGGCATTCAGTACTTC.

The sample holds many counts of this clonotype. The chain joins TRBV28 to TRBJ1-6, with D possibly matching TRBD1 (6 bases). Germline CDR1 MDHEN, CDR2 SYDVKM. The CDR3 length is 13 residues. Trimming took 5 bases from V and 13 from J, leaving 15 bases between them. The CDR3, as DNA: TGTGCCAGCAGTCCAGGGGCCCCGGGTCCCCTCCACTTT. Amino acid sequence: CASSPGAPGPLHF.

This clonotype was seen many times. The rearrangement links TRBV11-2 to TRBJ2-7; 9 bases line up with TRBD1. The CDR3 has 14 residues. V was clipped by 5 bases and J by 1 base; unmatched bases: 3. CDR1 is SGHAT and CDR2 is FQNNGV in the germline V gene. The CDR3 loop is CASSNDRGSYEQYF. CDR3 nucleotide sequence: TGTGCCAGCAGCAACGACAGGGGGTCCTACGAGCAGTACTTC.

This clonotype was detected ten times or more. CDR3 in amino acids: CASSQGGTGAGYTF. The CDR3 DNA reads TGTGCCAGCAGCCAAGGGGGGACAGGGGCTGGCTACACCTTC. The rearrangement uses TRBV3-1 and TRBJ1-2; 10 nucleotides agree with TRBD1. This CDR3 comprises 14 residues. After removal of 1 base from V and 7 bases from J, the junction contained 3 bases not matched to a gene. Germline V gene sequence: CDR1 LGHDT, CDR2 YNNKEL (reference sequence). The complete variable domain, with remaining parts taken from reference TRBV3-1 and TRBJ1-2, reads DTAVSQTPKYLVTQMGNDKSIKCEQNLGHDTMYWYKQDSKKFLKIMFSYNNKELIINETVPNRFSPKSPDKAHLNLHINSLELGDSAVYFCASSQGGTGAGYTFGSGTRLTVV.

This clonotype was counted ten times or more. The chain has TRBV28 and TRBJ1-2; tentatively, D is TRBD1 (5 bases). Germline CDR1 MDHEN, CDR2 SYDVKM. Between the trimmed V and J ends, which lost 4 bases and 3 bases, there was a span of 6 bases. The CDR3 covers 12 residues. As DNA, the CDR3 is TGTGCCAGCAGTTGGGACGACTATGGCTACACCTTC. Translation gives CASSWDDYGYTF.

This clonotype was observed many times. The chain recombines TRBV7-2 with TRBJ2-4, with D possibly TRBD2 on 5 matching bases. Germline CDR1 SGHTA, CDR2 FQGNSA. The CDR3 runs to 16 residues. V was pared by 5 bases and J by 9 bases, with 23 bases between. Here the CDR3 DNA reads TGTGCCAGCAGCCCCCGTGGAGAGGGAACCGTTAGCATTCAGTACTTC. It codes for CASSPRGEGTVSIQYF.